This T cell receptor beta chain was recovered during a study of Ad26.COV2.S vaccination and SARS-CoV-2 variants. Study information: Ad26.COV2.S was injected intramuscularly once or twice, 56 days apart.

Study-wide findings and caveats: Vaccine recipients had higher spike-specific TCR breadth than placebo recipients.

Regarding this clone: The antigen is not known.

TCRdb's copy holds only in-frame clones and misses some; the assay was immunoSEQ multiplex PCR. The profile shows 350,000 to 550,000 clones, roughly 89% of them singletons. Germline-derived CDR1 and CDR2 are MDHEN and SYDVKM. The CDR3 is 16 amino acids. The ends were cut back, 6 bases at V and 0 bases at J, with 18 bases in the middle. Regarding treatment: roughly 18 received Ad26.COV2.S at low or high dose, single or two shots; about 5 received placebo; per-sample allocation not given. Day 63 after the first vaccine or placebo injection was the time point for sampling. An Ad26 vector expressing Wuhan-strain SARS-CoV-2 spike constituted the vaccine.

The V call is TRBV28, the J call TRBJ2-7; D is unclear. The sequenced sample was peripheral blood, obtained in a trial of Ad26.COV2.S vaccine versus placebo. The origin of this receptor is a person between 18 and 60 years old who received the Ad26.COV2.S COVID-19 vaccine or a placebo. CDR3 coding DNA: TGTGCCAGCAGCAGTGGCCCAACCACTATCTCCTACGAGCAGTACTTC. Translation gives CASSSGPTTISYEQYF. Full variable domain (remainder filled in from reference TRBV28 and TRBJ2-7): DVKVTQSSRYLVKRTGEKVFLECVQDMDHENMFWYRQDPGLGLRLIYFSYDVKMKEKGDIPEGYSVSREKKERFSLILESASTNQTSMYLCASSSGPTTISYEQYFGPGTRLTVT.